The 32 T cell receptor beta chains listed next were all sequenced from one sample in a study of blood T cell repertoires in COVID-19. The method was immunoSEQ multiplex PCR; TCRdb's version includes in-frame clones alone and lacks a portion of them. In the table there are about 170,000 clones, about 86% of which are singletons. Sequenced: peripheral blood. The receptors originated from a woman aged 70-85 years who had recovered from COVID-19.

This chain uses TRBV2 with TRBJ1-1; D is perhaps TRBD1 (6 bases). Trimming stripped 6 bases from V and 5 bases from J, with 16 bases between. Germline V gene lookup returns CDR1 SNHLY and CDR2 FYNNEI. The CDR3 has 14 residues. This CDR3 reads CASSGGGPGTEAFF. The CDR3 DNA sequence: TGTGCCAGCAGCGGCGGGGGCCCGGGGACTGAAGCTTTCTTT. Full variable domain (rest looked up from reference TRBV2 and TRBJ1-1): EPEVTQTPSHQVTQMGQEVILRCVPISNHLYFYWYRQILGQKVEFLVSFYNNEISEKSEIFDDQFSVERPDGSNFTLKIRSTKLEDSAMYFCASSGGGPGTEAFFGQGTRLTVV.

The J gene is TRBJ1-2, the V gene TRBV7-8, with 7 bases fitting TRBD1. With 4 bases clipped from V and 4 bases from J, the junction kept 6 bases outside the gene matches. Germline CDR1 SGHVS, CDR2 FQNEAQ. The CDR3 loop spans 14 amino acids. CDR3 sequence reads: CASSSSGTAYGYTF. The CDR3 bases are TGTGCCAGCAGCTCTTCCGGGACAGCCTATGGCTACACCTTC.

The chain recombines TRBV9 with TRBJ1-2; 7 bases fit TRBD1. V was clipped by 1 base and J by 4 bases; unmatched bases: 10. CDR1 and CDR2 (germline): SGDLS, YYNGEE. The CDR3 consists of 16 residues. CDR3 sequence (DNA): TGTGCCAGCAGCGTATCCCACAGGGGAGTGAGCTATGGCTACACCTTC. Residues: CASSVSHRGVSYGYTF.

This clone was found once. The rearrangement links TRBV6-1 to TRBJ1-1, with D perhaps TRBD1 (6 bases). CDR1 and CDR2 from the germline V gene are MNHNS and SASEGT. The CDR3 contains 16 residues. V was clipped by 1 base and J by 3 bases, with 15 bases between them. This chain's CDR3 is CASSEEGGVADTEAFF. CDR3 nucleotide sequence: TGTGCCAGCAGTGAAGAGGGGGGGGTCGCCGACACTGAAGCTTTCTTT.

V is TRBV10-3 and J is TRBJ2-1; 7 bases map to TRBD2. Losses at the gene ends were 7 bases for V and 4 bases for J; bases not matched to a gene: 7. Germline lookup yields CDR1 ENHRY and CDR2 SYGVKD. The CDR3 has 14 amino acids. The CDR3: CAITPTSRYNEQFF. The CDR3 region has the DNA TGTGCCATCACCCCGACTAGCCGGTACAATGAGCAGTTCTTC.

J is TRBJ2-7 and V is TRBV6-6; D gene ambiguous. CDR1 is MNHNY and CDR2 is SVGAGI in the germline V gene (reference sequence). Trimming took 1 base from V and 3 from J, leaving 7 bases between them. This CDR3 is 13 amino acids long. The CDR3 protein is CASSYYPNYEQYF. Here the CDR3 DNA reads TGTGCCAGCAGTTACTATCCCAACTACGAGCAGTACTTC.

This clone was picked up one time. The V call is TRBV9, the J call TRBJ2-7, with 7 bases fitting TRBD1. V shed 4 bases, J shed 3 bases, and the junction held 10 bases outside the gene matches. The V gene's germline CDR1 is SGDLS and CDR2 YYNGEE. This CDR3 is 15 amino acids long. The CDR3 nucleotides read TGTGCCAGCAGCCATCTCGGGACAGATCTCTACGAGCAGTACTTC. Amino acid sequence: CASSHLGTDLYEQYF. Using reference TRBV9 and TRBJ2-7 for the parts outside the CDR3, the full variable domain is DSGVTQTPKHLITATGQRVTLRCSPRSGDLSVYWYQQSLDQGLQFLIQYYNGEERAKGNILERFSAQQFPDLHSELNLSSLELGDSALYFCASSHLGTDLYEQYFGPGTRLTVT.

This rearrangement joins TRBV21-1 to TRBJ2-3; the table assigns TRBD2, which was not confirmed against the DNA. TRBV21-1 is classified as a pseudogene. CDR3 length equals 21 residues. CDR3 sequence: CASSKPRPTSGGQPSTDTQYF. CDR3 sequence (DNA): TGTGCCAGCAGCAAGCCGAGACCAACTAGCGGGGGGCAACCTAGCACAGATACGCAGTATTTT.

This chain links TRBV30 with TRBJ1-1; no clear D. Trimming shortened V by 4 bases and J by 0 bases, and 9 bases separated the two germline ends. CDR3 length: 13 residues. CDR1 and CDR2 from the germline V gene are GTSNPN and SVGIG (reference sequence). CDR3 amino acids: CAWNQVMNTEAFF. DNA for the CDR3: TGTGCCTGGAATCAGGTAATGAACACTGAAGCTTTCTTT.

The chain combines TRBV7-2 with TRBJ1-1; 9 positions match TRBD1. V lost 4 bases and J lost 8; bases outside the gene matches: 8. Germline assignment: CDR1 SGHTA and CDR2 FQGNSA. The CDR3 consists of 14 residues. CDR3 nucleotides: TGTGCCAGCAGCTCGCTTGGACAGGGGACAGAAGCTTTCTTT. This sequence encodes CASSSLGQGTEAFF.

V gene TRBV15 combines with J gene TRBJ1-5; 10 bases map to TRBD1. The CDR3 totals 17 residues. J was trimmed by 5 bases and V by 0 bases; bases with no gene match: 7. The germline CDR1 and CDR2 sequences are LNHNV and YYDKDF (reference sequence). CDR3 in DNA: TGTGCCACCAGCAGAGATATGGGGACAGGGGCTTATCAGCCCCAGCATTTT. It encodes CATSRDMGTGAYQPQHF.

The V and J genes are TRBV2 and TRBJ2-7, with 12 bases aligning to TRBD2. Looked up from germline, CDR1 is SNHLY and CDR2 is FYNNEI. This CDR3 has 13 residues. With V trimmed by 6 bases and J by 10 bases, 7 bases remained unmatched. CDR3 sequence reads: CASSPSGRAIQYF. The CDR3 DNA reads TGTGCCAGCAGCCCTAGCGGGAGGGCGATCCAGTACTTC.

V is TRBV5-1 and J is TRBJ2-7; no clear D. Trimming removed 5 bases from V and 2 bases from J, with 14 bases in between. The CDR3 sequence is 14 residues long. Germline V CDR1 and CDR2: SGHRS, YFSETQ. The chain's CDR3 is CASRVGRLTYEQYF. CDR3 sequence (DNA): TGCGCCAGCAGGGTCGGCAGACTCACCTACGAGCAGTACTTC.

This chain links TRBV6-4 with TRBJ1-1, with a weak D call TRBD1 (6 bases). CDR3 length: 14 residues. Trimming cost V 0 bases and J 10 bases, with 15 bases left between them. Germline CDR1 and CDR2: MRHNA and SNTAGT. The CDR3 DNA sequence: TGTGCCAGCAGTGACTCTCTTAGGGGGACGGCAGCTTTCTTT. This codes for CASSDSLRGTAAFF.

This chain uses TRBV9 with TRBJ1-1, with D perhaps matching TRBD1 (5 bases). Germline loops: CDR1 SGDLS, CDR2 YYNGEE. Trimming took off 4 bases at V and 3 bases at J, with 13 bases between the two ends. The CDR3 is 14 residues long. The CDR3 nucleotides read TGTGCCAGCAGCTCCATCGAAGGGGACACTGAAGCTTTCTTT. This codes for CASSSIEGDTEAFF.

This chain links TRBV27 with TRBJ2-1, with 9 bases fitting TRBD2. Unmatched junction bases numbered 10, after V lost 4 bases and J lost 6 bases. From germline, CDR1 is MNHEY and CDR2 SMNVEV (reference sequence). The CDR3 sequence is 16 residues long. The CDR3 loop is CASSSWRGGPGNEQFF. DNA for the CDR3: TGTGCCAGCAGTTCCTGGCGGGGGGGGCCGGGCAATGAGCAGTTCTTC.

The chain recombines TRBV7-2 with TRBJ2-3; 10 bases map to TRBD2. This CDR3 is built from 16 residues. The junction had 6 bases not matched to a gene; V was cut back by 1 base and J by 5 bases. The germline V gene encodes CDR1 SGHTA and CDR2 FQGNSA. This chain's CDR3 is CASSLVSGGAGDTQYF. The DNA for the CDR3 is TGTGCCAGCAGCTTAGTAAGCGGGGGGGCCGGAGATACGCAGTATTTT.

This clone was seen a few times. V and J are TRBV20-1 and TRBJ2-5; 11 positions agree with TRBD2. The CDR3 extends over 15 amino acids. Germline CDR1 reads DFQATT; CDR2 reads SNEGSKA (reference sequence). With V trimmed by 3 bases and J by 4 bases, 7 bases remained unmatched. The DNA for the CDR3 is TGCAGTGCTAGTCAACTAGCGGGAGTTGGAGAGACCCAGTACTTC. This codes for CSASQLAGVGETQYF.

V and J are TRBV6-5 and TRBJ2-7; TRBD2 matches at 15 bases. The CDR3 has 15 amino acids. The junction had 7 bases not matched to a gene; V was cut back by 6 bases and J by 7 bases. Germline loops: CDR1 MNHEY, CDR2 SVGAGI. The CDR3 DNA reads as TGTGCCAGCAGGGGACTAGCGGGAGGTCTAGGGGAGCAGTACTTC. It yields the protein CASRGLAGGLGEQYF.

The rearrangement joins TRBV7-3 to TRBJ1-2; D is perhaps TRBD1 (5 bases). V was pared by 5 bases and J by 5 bases, with 24 bases between. This CDR3 contains 17 residues. CDR1 and CDR2 from the germline V gene are SGHTA and FQGTGA. The CDR3 spells CASSPQGGRPSLYGYTF. The CDR3 bases are TGTGCCAGCAGCCCCCAGGGAGGCCGGCCCTCCTTATATGGCTACACCTTC.

The chain uses TRBV20-1 and TRBJ2-7; D might be TRBD2 (7 bases). CDR1 DFQATT and CDR2 SNEGSKA come from the germline V gene (reference sequence). V was shortened by 3 bases and J by 6 bases, with 15 bases between the two germline ends. This CDR3 is 13 amino acids long. The DNA of the CDR3 is TGCAGTGCTAGTGGGGGGGGGCTCGGCGAGCAGTACTTC. As protein: CSASGGGLGEQYF.

The chain combines TRBV5-1 with TRBJ2-2, with D tentatively TRBD2 (7 bases). The CDR3 runs to 17 residues. The germline V gene encodes CDR1 SGHRS and CDR2 YFSETQ. Deletions cut 4 bases from V and 1 base from J, with 17 bases between. In DNA, the CDR3 is TGCGCCAGCAGCCCGATGGGGGGGGCCGTGAACACCGGGGAGCTGTTTTTT. Residues: CASSPMGGAVNTGELFF.

The V call is TRBV2, the J call TRBJ1-2; TRBD1 agrees at 10 bases. The CDR3 loop spans 15 amino acids. Germline CDR1 and CDR2: SNHLY and FYNNEI. The junction had 8 bases not matched to a gene; V was cut back by 6 bases and J by 4 bases. CDR3 sequence: CASSRQGARGYGYTF. The CDR3 region has the DNA TGTGCCAGCAGCCGACAGGGGGCACGGGGCTATGGCTACACCTTC. The variable domain in full, with the rest retrieved from reference TRBV2 and TRBJ1-2, is EPEVTQTPSHQVTQMGQEVILRCVPISNHLYFYWYRQILGQKVEFLVSFYNNEISEKSEIFDDQFSVERPDGSNFTLKIRSTKLEDSAMYFCASSRQGARGYGYTFGSGTRLTVV.

V is TRBV10-3 and J is TRBJ1-2; D possibly corresponds to TRBD1 (5 bases). The CDR3 is made up of 14 amino acids. Per the germline V gene, CDR1 is ENHRY and CDR2 is SYGVKD. Trimming shortened V by 2 bases and J by 2 bases, and 9 bases separated the two germline ends. The CDR3 sequence: CAISEGRTNYGYTF. DNA for the CDR3: TGTGCCATCAGTGAGGGACGGACAAACTATGGCTACACCTTC.

The CDR3 reads CASNPRASGPEEQFF. The CDR3 nucleotides read TGCGCCAGCAACCCGCGGGCTAGCGGGCCGGAGGAGCAGTTCTTC. The chain uses TRBV5-1 and TRBJ2-1, with 8 nucleotides matching TRBD2. Germline CDR1 reads SGHRS; CDR2 reads YFSETQ. V dropped 6 bases and J dropped 10; count of bases not matched to a gene: 15. The length of the CDR3 is 15 residues. The whole variable domain, remainder taken from reference TRBV5-1 and TRBJ2-1, is KAGVTQTPRYLIKTRGQQVTLSCSPISGHRSVSWYQQTPGQGLQFLFEYFSETQRNKGNFPGRFSGRQFSNSRSEMNVSTLELGDSALYLCASNPRASGPEEQFFGPGTRLTVL.

This clone was seen only once. V gene TRBV30 combines with J gene TRBJ1-1, with D unclear. From germline, CDR1 is GTSNPN and CDR2 SVGIG (reference sequence). V dropped 0 bases and J dropped 3 bases, with 11 bases sitting between them. The CDR3 loop spans 14 amino acids. CDR3 loop: CAWSVWLSYTEAFF. CDR3 sequence (DNA): TGTGCCTGGAGTGTGTGGCTCTCCTACACTGAAGCTTTCTTT.

The rearrangement uses TRBV10-1 and TRBJ2-7; a possible D gene is TRBD2 (5 bases). V was cut by 2 bases and J by 6 bases, with 8 bases left in between. The germline V gene has CDR1 WNHNN and CDR2 SYGVQD (reference sequence). The CDR3 is 12 amino acids. The CDR3 loop is CASSEGRGEQYF. The CDR3 DNA sequence: TGCGCCAGCAGTGAGGGCCGGGGCGAGCAGTACTTC.

V gene TRBV9 combines with J gene TRBJ2-5; tentative D call: TRBD2 (7 bases). The CDR3 runs to 18 residues. Germline V gene data show CDR1 as SGDLS and CDR2 as YYNGEE. Trimming shortened V by 4 bases and J by 5 bases, and 27 bases separated the two germline ends. The CDR3 region is CASSPQSGGGALRETQYF. DNA of the CDR3: TGTGCCAGCAGCCCCCAGTCGGGGGGCGGGGCACTCCGGGAGACCCAGTACTTC. The complete variable domain, with remaining parts taken from reference TRBV9 and TRBJ2-5, reads DSGVTQTPKHLITATGQRVTLRCSPRSGDLSVYWYQQSLDQGLQFLIQYYNGEERAKGNILERFSAQQFPDLHSELNLSSLELGDSALYFCASSPQSGGGALRETQYFGPGTRLLVL.

The chain uses TRBV7-8 and TRBJ1-2; D might be TRBD1 (6 bases). Trimming shortened V by 5 bases and J by 7 bases, and 26 bases separated the two germline ends. CDR3 length: 17 residues. Germline loops: CDR1 SGHVS, CDR2 FQNEAQ. The CDR3 DNA follows: TGTGCCAGCAGCCCGAGGGTCCGGGACACTGCGGGGGGTGGCTACACCTTC. Translated: CASSPRVRDTAGGGYTF.

The chain couples TRBV27 to TRBJ1-1, with a tentative D call TRBD1 (6 bases). The V gene's germline CDR1 is MNHEY and CDR2 SMNVEV (reference sequence). The CDR3 spans 16 residues. Deletions cut 3 bases from V and 1 base from J, with 15 bases between. The CDR3 is CASSLWGGHPNTEAFF. The CDR3 DNA is TGTGCCAGCAGTTTGTGGGGGGGGCACCCGAACACTGAAGCTTTCTTT.

The gene calls are TRBV25-1 and TRBJ1-2; a possible D gene is TRBD1 (6 bases). The V and J ends lost 2 bases and 2 bases respectively, with 9 bases between them. Germline loops: CDR1 MGHDK, CDR2 SYGVNS. The CDR3 is 14 residues long. The CDR3 loop is CASSEGGANYGYTF. The DNA of the CDR3 is TGTGCCAGCAGTGAAGGGGGCGCCAACTATGGCTACACCTTC.

This clone was seen a single time. The chain recombines TRBV7-6 with TRBJ2-6; D is ambiguous. The CDR3 sequence is 16 residues long. The germline V gene has CDR1 SGHVS and CDR2 FNYEAQ. V was clipped by 10 bases and J by 0 bases, with 16 bases between them. Written as DNA, the CDR3 is TGTGCCACCATTGGTGAACAGATCTCTGGGGCCAACGTCCTGACTTTC. It codes for CATIGEQISGANVLTF.